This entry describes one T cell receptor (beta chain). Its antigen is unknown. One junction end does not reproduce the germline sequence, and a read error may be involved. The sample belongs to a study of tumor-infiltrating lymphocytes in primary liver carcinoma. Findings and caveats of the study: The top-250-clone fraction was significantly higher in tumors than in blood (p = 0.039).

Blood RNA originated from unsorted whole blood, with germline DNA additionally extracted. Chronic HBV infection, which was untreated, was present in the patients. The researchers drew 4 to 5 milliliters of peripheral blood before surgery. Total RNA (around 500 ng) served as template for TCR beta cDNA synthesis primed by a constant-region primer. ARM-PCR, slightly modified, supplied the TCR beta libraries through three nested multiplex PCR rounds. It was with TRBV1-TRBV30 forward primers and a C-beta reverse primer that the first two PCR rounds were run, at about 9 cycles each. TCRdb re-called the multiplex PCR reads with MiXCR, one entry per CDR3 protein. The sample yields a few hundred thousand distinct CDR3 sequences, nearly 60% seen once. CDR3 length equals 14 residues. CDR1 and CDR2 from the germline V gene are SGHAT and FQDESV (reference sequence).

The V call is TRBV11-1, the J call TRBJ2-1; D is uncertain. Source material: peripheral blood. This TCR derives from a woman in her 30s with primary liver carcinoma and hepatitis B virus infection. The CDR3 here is CASSEKLFYNEEFF. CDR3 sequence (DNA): TGTGCCAGCAGCGAGAAGCTGTTCTACAATGAGGAGTTCTTC.